These T cell receptor beta chains were read from a single sample in a study of cytomegalovirus exposure and HLA in healthy donors. The table came from immunoSEQ multiplex PCR; TCRdb's copy has only in-frame clones and leaves some out. The table shows roughly 170,000 clones, with approximately 82% occurring only once. Sequencing was performed on PBMCs. All receptors derive from a girl aged 2-10 years in good health and CMV-seropositive. Both conserved end residues are part of each CDR3. A D gene is named only where the DNA matches it firmly. Clone size is shown for a subset of rows, as once, few, many or a class of expanded clone.

v_call	d_call	clone_size	j_call	cdr3_length	cdr3_nt	cdr3_aa
TRBV19	.	few	TRBJ1-1	13	TGTGCCACCGCCCGGGGGGAGAACACTGAAGCTTTCTTT	CATARGENTEAFF
TRBV6-5	TRBD1	.	TRBJ1-3	14	TGTGCCAGCAGTGCCGGACAGGGATCCCACACCATATATTTT	CASSAGQGSHTIYF
TRBV11-2	.	once	TRBJ1-1	14	TGTGCCAGCAGCTTATCGCGTGTGAACACTGAAGCTTTCTTT	CASSLSRVNTEAFF
TRBV6-1	.	.	TRBJ1-2	14	TGTGCCGCCTCCCCCAGGGGAGGGGGGGGAGGCTACACCTTC	CAASPRGGGGGYTF
TRBV9	TRBD1	few	TRBJ1-5	13	TGTGCCAGCAGCGTAGGGGACAGCCAGCCCCAGCATTTT	CASSVGDSQPQHF
TRBV5-1	TRBD1	.	TRBJ1-5	18	TGCGCCAGCAGCTTGACGACAGGGGAAGTCTATAGCAATCAGCCCCAGCATTTT	CASSLTTGEVYSNQPQHF
TRBV4-1	TRBD2	.	TRBJ2-1	17	TGCGCCAGCAGCCAAGAATACGGGAGGGTTTCCTACAATGAGCAGTTCTTC	CASSQEYGRVSYNEQFF
TRBV30	.	few	TRBJ1-1	12	TGTGCCTGGAGTGCCCAGAACACTGAAGCTTTCTTT	CAWSAQNTEAFF
TRBV5-8	.	.	TRBJ2-2	16	TGTGCCAGCAGCTCTCGAGTAAGCGGGTACACCGGGGAGCTGTTTTTT	CASSSRVSGYTGELFF
TRBV27	TRBD1	.	TRBJ2-7	13	TGTGCCAGCTCCGGGACAGGGGGCGACGAGCAGTACTTC	CASSGTGGDEQYF
TRBV6-5	TRBD1	.	TRBJ1-4	16	TGTGCCAGCAGTTCCGCCCGACAGGGGCCCGATGAAAAACTGTTTTTT	CASSSARQGPDEKLFF
TRBV7-3	.	.	TRBJ2-1	15	TGTGCCAGCAGCCTCCCCCGTGGCGGATACAATGAGCAGTTCTTC	CASSLPRGGYNEQFF
TRBV5-1	TRBD1	.	TRBJ2-6	18	TGCGCCAGCAGCTTCCGACAGGGGGCTGTCGCTGGGGCCAACGTCCTGACTTTC	CASSFRQGAVAGANVLTF
TRBV6-4	.	.	TRBJ1-2	16	TGTGCCAGCAGTGAGGGCCACGGAGGAGCTAACTATGGCTACACCTTC	CASSEGHGGANYGYTF
TRBV27	TRBD1	.	TRBJ1-1	15	TGTGCCAGCAGTTTAATTGGGACAGGGGACACTGAAGCTTTCTTT	CASSLIGTGDTEAFF
TRBV27	TRBD1	.	TRBJ1-2	12	TGTGCCAGCAGTTACACAGGGGGTGGCTACACCTTC	CASSYTGGGYTF
TRBV27	.	.	TRBJ1-6	13	TGTGCCAGCAGTTTGCGCCAGGGGAGCACCCTCCACTTT	CASSLRQGSTLHF
TRBV9	.	.	TRBJ1-6	15	TGTGCCAGCAGCACCCGGTCGGGAAATAATTCACCCCTCCACTTT	CASSTRSGNNSPLHF
TRBV2	TRBD1	.	TRBJ1-3	14	TGTGCCAGCGTCCGGGACAGGGAACGAAACACCATATATTTT	CASVRDRERNTIYF
TRBV28	.	.	TRBJ2-2	15	TGTGCCAGCAGTTTCCGGGGGTGGGGCACCGGGGAGCTGTTTTTT	CASSFRGWGTGELFF
TRBV2	.	.	TRBJ1-3	16	TGTGCCAGCAGTGAGGGAGGAGGGGACGGTGTGGGCACCATATATTTT	CASSEGGGDGVGTIYF
TRBV6-1	.	.	TRBJ1-4	14	TGTGCCAGCATGAGAGGAGCAACTAATGAAAAACTGTTTTTT	CASMRGATNEKLFF
TRBV15	.	.	TRBJ2-5	12	TGTGCCACCAGCAGCATACTTGAGACCCAGTACTTC	CATSSILETQYF
TRBV11-3	TRBD2	.	TRBJ2-3	16	TGTGCCAGCAGCCTCCGAGTAGCGGGCCCCGGTGATACGCAGTATTTT	CASSLRVAGPGDTQYF
TRBV29-1	.	.	TRBJ2-7	15	TGCAGCGCCCGGAGCTCGACGGCGAGCTCCTACGAGCAGTACTTC	CSARSSTASSYEQYF
TRBV7-2	.	.	TRBJ2-7	16	TGTGCCAGCAGCTTAGGGGGGCAGTGGGTAATTTACGAGCAGTACTTC	CASSLGGQWVIYEQYF